This entry lists 27 T cell receptor delta chains sequenced from one sample in a study of γδ T cells in repeated Plasmodium falciparum infection. Vgamma9/Vdelta2+ and Vdelta2-negative gammadelta T cells were flow-sorted from PBMC for bulk sequencing. TCRdb re-called the multiplex PCR reads via CATT. The sample holds around 82,000 delta-chain clones; 1.4% are singletons and the top ten take around 8.3%. Specimen: gamma-delta T cells from blood. The receptors shown here come from a pool of human donors (malaria-infected and uninfected, not separated).

This clone was seen a few times. The TCRdb protein, from a much larger clone, departs from this DNA's translation at residue 5, likely by read error; the protein shown derives from the DNA. This chain links TRDV2 with TRDJ3; TRDD3 aligns across 12 bases. TCRdb supplies no J gene; here it was assigned by aligning the nucleotide sequence to germline. CDR1 GEAIGNYY and CDR2 EKD come from the germline V gene. The CDR3 runs to 22 residues. With 3 bases clipped from V and 0 bases from J, the junction kept 14 bases outside the gene matches. The CDR3, as DNA: TGTGCCTGTGACGCCGTTTACTGGGGGATACACCCCCTCTCCTGGGACACCCGACAGATGTTTTTC. This encodes CACDAVYWGIHPLSWDTRQMFF.

This clone was seen ten or more times. A mismatch at residue 11 separates the TCRdb protein from the translated DNA, so the protein presented here was translated from the DNA. The chain has TRDV1 and TRDJ1; D uncertain. Germline V gene data show CDR1 as TSWWSYY and CDR2 as QGS. This CDR3 has 15 amino acids. The CDR3 loop reads CALGAPFRATSKLTF. The CDR3 DNA reads TGTGCTCTTGGGGCCCCTTTTCGGGCTACGTCTAAACTCACCTTT.

This clone was seen only a few times. TCRdb's protein for this DNA is that of a much larger clone and differs from the translation at residue 4, likely a read error; the protein shown is the DNA translation. V is TRDV1 and J is TRDJ1; D is perhaps TRDD2 (5 bases). Trimming took off 7 bases at V and 1 base at J, with 22 bases between the two ends. Germline CDR1 and CDR2: TSWWSYY and QGS. The CDR3 is made up of 17 amino acids. In nucleotides, the CDR3 is TGTGCTCTTGAGGGACTCTACTTCCCCGGTATCACCGATAAACTCATCTTT. Translation gives CALEGLYFPGITDKLIF.

This clone was counted between two and nine times. This DNA's translation differs at residue 11 from TCRdb's protein, which comes from a much larger clone; a read error is likely, and the protein shown is translated from the DNA. The CDR3 reads CALGAPTGRKVLGDTGYTDKLIF. The CDR3 DNA is TGTGCTCTTGGGGCACCTACAGGGCGTAAGGTACTGGGGGATACGGGGTACACCGATAAACTCATCTTT. This chain uses TRDV1 with TRDJ1; 13 bases map to TRDD3. Since TCRdb gives no J gene, matching the DNA to germline was used here to assign it. CDR3 length: 23 residues. With 4 bases clipped from V and 0 bases from J, the junction kept 23 bases outside the gene matches. In germline, CDR1 is TSWWSYY, CDR2 QGS.

This clone appeared a few times. The gene calls are TRDV1 and TRDJ1; 11 bases are a match to TRDD3. In germline, CDR1 is TSWWSYY, CDR2 QGS. With 0 bases clipped from V and 0 bases from J, the junction kept 15 bases outside the gene matches. The CDR3 is made up of 21 amino acids. CDR3 nucleotide sequence: TGTGCTCTTGGGGAACTATCAACCCTACACTGGGGGATAGGAGACACCGATAAACTCATCTTT. Residues: CALGELSTLHWGIGDTDKLIF.

V usage is TRDV1 and J usage is TRDJ1, with D perhaps TRDD3 (6 bases). Since TCRdb gives no J gene, matching the DNA to germline was used here to assign it. Germline CDR1 TSWWSYY, CDR2 QGS. This CDR3 contains 19 residues. Trimming stripped 4 bases from V and 0 bases from J, with 24 bases between. CDR3 DNA sequence: TGTGCTCTTGGGGGCCCCCGGGGAGTTGGGGGCCAGTACACCGATAAACTCATCTTT. It encodes CALGGPRGVGGQYTDKLIF.

This clone was picked up many times. With only one base between it and a far larger clone, this is likely a read error. Other DNA sequences in the same sample also yield this CDR3. The chain is built from TRDV2 and TRDJ1; D is unresolved. No J gene was available from TCRdb, and it was assigned here by a germline match of the DNA. V was shortened by 1 base and J by 0 bases, with 17 bases between the two germline ends. CDR1 GEAIGNYY and CDR2 EKD come from the germline V gene. This CDR3 has 17 amino acids. Here the CDR3 reads CACDTVARLVYTDKLIF. The DNA for the CDR3 is TGTGCCTGTGACACGGTTGCCCGTCTGGTGTACACCGATAAACTCATCTTT.

The chain links TRDV1 to TRDJ1; 13 bases align to TRDD3. The J gene, missing from TCRdb, was assigned here through DNA to germline matching. The V and J ends lost 4 bases and 0 bases, in that order; junction bases with no gene match: 41. The CDR3 is 29 residues long. Germline CDR1 reads TSWWSYY; CDR2 reads QGS. The DNA for the CDR3 is TGTGCTCTTGGGGTTTTTTCCAGGGGCCTCCTACCGACTGGTACTGGGGGATACGCGTATCCCAGATACACCGATAAACTCATCTTT. Translation: CALGVFSRGLLPTGTGGYAYPRYTDKLIF.

This clone turned up a few times. TCRdb has a much larger clone's protein, which differs at residue 3 from the translation of this DNA, likely because of a read error; what is shown is the protein translated from the DNA. The V call is TRDV2, the J call TRDJ1; 8 bases match TRDD3. CDR1 and CDR2 from the germline V gene are GEAIGNYY and EKD. This CDR3 is built from 15 residues. CDR3 protein: CARDPLLGDTDKLIF. DNA for the CDR3: TGTGCCCGTGACCCGTTGTTGGGGGATACCGATAAACTCATCTTT.

With respect to this clone: Translating this DNA gives a protein that differs at residue 19 from the TCRdb one, which belongs to a much larger clone; a read error is likely, and the protein shown is this translation. The chain carries TRDV1 and TRDJ1; 10 bases line up with TRDD3. The J gene is absent in TCRdb and was assigned here via DNA matching to germline. This CDR3 has 24 residues. Germline V lookup: CDR1 TSWWSYY, CDR2 QGS. V trimming: 0 bases; J trimming: 3 bases; junction bases outside the gene matches: 28. CDR3 in DNA: TGTGCTCTTGGGGAACTGTTTCCTACATGGACTGGGGGATGGGGAAAGAGGGGCGCCGATAAACTCATCTTT. It is translated as CALGELFPTWTGGWGKRGADKLIF.

This clone has at least ten counts. This chain joins TRDV1 and TRDJ1, with 9 bases that match TRDD3. The J gene, missing from TCRdb, was assigned here through DNA to germline matching. This CDR3 is 24 amino acids long. Germline CDR1 TSWWSYY, CDR2 QGS. After removal of 1 base from V and 0 bases from J, the junction contained 27 bases not matched to a gene. The CDR3 loop is CALGEPPLVPPGIRPHYYTDKLIF. The CDR3 DNA sequence: TGTGCTCTTGGGGAACCCCCGTTAGTTCCTCCGGGGATACGCCCCCACTACTACACCGATAAACTCATCTTT.

Comments on this clone: The protein that TCRdb holds for this DNA derives from a much larger clone and differs from the translated DNA at residue 20, which likely indicates a read error; the protein shown here is translated from the DNA. This rearrangement joins TRDV2 to TRDJ3; TRDD3 matches 13 bases. TCRdb leaves out the J gene; it was filled in here by matching the DNA to germline. The CDR3 covers 25 residues. CDR1 and CDR2 from the germline V gene are GEAIGNYY and EKD. Written as DNA, the CDR3 is TGTGCCTGTGACACCGGTGCTCTACCCAGATACTGGGGGATACGAGGGTCCTGGGACGCCCGACAGATGTTTTTC. As protein: CACDTGALPRYWGIRGSWDARQMFF.

On this clone: The protein recorded in TCRdb matches a much larger clone and deviates from this DNA's translation at residue 4, suggesting a read error; the protein here is obtained by translating the DNA. This chain's CDR3 is CALVEVRARGTDKLIF. The CDR3 region has the DNA TGTGCTCTTGTGGAAGTTCGGGCAAGGGGAACCGATAAACTCATCTTT. V is TRDV1 and J is TRDJ1, with D perhaps TRDD3 (5 bases). Germline assignment: CDR1 TSWWSYY and CDR2 QGS. CDR3 length: 16 amino acids.

This clone was counted only a few times. TCRdb attributes to this sequence the protein of a much larger clone, which differs from the DNA translation at residue 18; a read error is likely, and the protein displayed is translated from the DNA. The genes are TRDV1 and TRDJ1; 8 nucleotides agree with TRDD3. Germline V lookup: CDR1 TSWWSYY, CDR2 QGS. The CDR3 sequence is 24 residues long. Trimming took 4 bases from V and 1 from J; bases not matched to a gene: 32. The CDR3 here is CALGARLGPTNLLYWGYGTDKLIF. CDR3 in DNA: TGTGCTCTTGGGGCTCGGTTGGGACCTACGAACCTCCTATACTGGGGGTATGGCACCGATAAACTCATCTTT.

In its sample, this clone is medium-sized. At the DNA level, this CDR3 is encoded by other sequences in the same sample as well. This chain connects TRDV1 to TRDJ1, with 9 bases identical to TRDD3. V shed 0 bases and J 2 bases; nucleotides not matched to a gene: 28. CDR3 size: 24 residues. CDR1 is TSWWSYY, CDR2 QGS, per germline. The CDR3, as DNA: TGTGCTCTTGGGGAACTATTCCACCATCGCACTAAAGAATCCTGGGGGATCCCAACCGATAAACTCATCTTT. It specifies CALGELFHHRTKESWGIPTDKLIF.

Comment on this clone: TCRdb lists the protein of a much larger clone for this DNA, which differs at residue 10, so this is likely a read error; the protein given here is translated from the DNA itself. The chain couples TRDV1 to TRDJ1; 13 bases are shared with TRDD3. In the absence of a J gene in TCRdb, the DNA was matched to germline to assign it here. The CDR3 extends over 22 amino acids. The ends lost 0 bases at V and 2 bases at J; junction bases unmatched: 18. CDR1 and CDR2 (germline): TSWWSYY, QGS. CDR3 in amino acids: CALGELTSWQTGGYVLTDKLIF. CDR3 DNA: TGTGCTCTTGGGGAACTGACGTCATGGCAGACTGGGGGATACGTTTTGACCGATAAACTCATCTTT.

This clone was seen a handful of times. It is likely a read error: a sequence one base away is far more abundant. Distinct nucleotide sequences in the sample also encode this CDR3. This chain links TRDV2 with TRDJ1; 10 positions agree with TRDD3. The J gene, missing from TCRdb, was assigned here through DNA to germline matching. V trimming: 3 bases; J trimming: 3 bases; junction bases outside the gene matches: 21. Germline V gene sequence: CDR1 GEAIGNYY, CDR2 EKD. The length of the CDR3 is 20 residues. CDR3 nucleotide sequence: TGTGCCTGTGACCCAATCAGTGGCGGGGGGATACGCGAATTGGCCGATAAACTCATCTTT. Amino acid sequence: CACDPISGGGIRELADKLIF.

In its sample, this clone was seen a few times. The mismatch at residue 4 between this DNA's translation and the TCRdb protein of a much larger clone likely reflects a read error; the protein shown is translated from the DNA. The genes are TRDV1 and TRDJ1; D gene unclear. No J segment appears in TCRdb, so it was assigned here by matching the sequence to germline. This CDR3 is 16 amino acids long. Germline-derived CDR1 and CDR2 are TSWWSYY and QGS. DNA of the CDR3: TGTGCTCTTGAGGAACGGGGCCGTTTCAACACCGATAAACTCATCTTT. Translating it yields CALEERGRFNTDKLIF.

TRDV1 is the V gene, and the J gene was not called; the table's D call, TRDD3, was not checked against the DNA. This CDR3 comprises 17 residues. Germline CDR1 reads TSWWSYY; CDR2 reads QGS. This chain's CDR3 is CALGEEVSLIPNHPLHF. The CDR3, as DNA: TGTGCTCTTGGGGAGGAAGTCAGCCTCATACCAAACCATCCGTTACATTTT.

In this sample, this clone turned up a few times. TCRdb attributes to this sequence the protein of a much larger clone, which differs from the DNA translation at residue 15; a read error is likely, and the protein displayed is translated from the DNA. No J gene call was made, and the V gene is TRDV2; the D call in the table, TRDD3, was not verified against the DNA. Germline CDR1 is GEAIGNYY and CDR2 is EKD. This CDR3 contains 17 residues. In nucleotides, the CDR3 is TGTGCCTGTGACACCATGGTACTGGGGGATACGGTCGATAAACCCATCTTT. Translated, it gives CACDTMVLGDTVDKPIF.

A word on this clone: The TCRdb protein, from a much larger clone, departs from this DNA's translation at residue 7, likely by read error; the protein shown derives from the DNA. The V gene is TRDV1, the J gene TRDJ1, with 9 positions matching TRDD3. TCRdb offers no J gene call, so here the DNA was matched to germline to obtain one. In germline, CDR1 is TSWWSYY, CDR2 QGS. J was trimmed by 0 bases and V by 1 base; bases with no gene match: 21. The CDR3 consists of 22 residues. CDR3 residues: CALGEPIGHPTGGRLYTDKLIF. CDR3 nucleotides: TGTGCTCTTGGGGAACCTATAGGCCATCCTACTGGGGGACGTCTGTACACCGATAAACTCATCTTT.

This clone was recorded at least ten times. The sample has other DNA sequences that encode this CDR3 too. V is TRDV1 and J is TRDJ1; 9 bases are a match to TRDD3. V gave up 1 base and J gave up 2 bases; unmatched junction bases: 23. The CDR3 covers 22 residues. Germline lookup yields CDR1 TSWWSYY and CDR2 QGS. CDR3 amino acids: CALGERGVLKEYWGYATDKLIF. Written as DNA, the CDR3 is TGTGCTCTTGGGGAACGTGGGGTTCTCAAGGAGTACTGGGGATACGCGACCGATAAACTCATCTTT.

This clone was detected only a few times. The protein TCRdb lists belongs to a much larger clone and differs from this DNA's translation at residue 8, which points to a read error; the protein shown is made from the DNA. V usage is TRDV2 and J usage is TRDJ1; possible D gene TRDD3, 6 bases. Matching the DNA to germline supplied the J gene, which TCRdb does not give. V lost 3 bases and J lost 0, with 25 bases in between. This CDR3 spans 19 amino acids. Germline loops: CDR1 GEAIGNYY, CDR2 EKD. CDR3: CACDSLLEDTGSYTDKLIF. The CDR3 region has the DNA TGTGCCTGTGACTCATTACTGGAGGATACTGGTTCGTACACCGATAAACTCATCTTT.

Concerning this clone itself: Given a far larger clone just one base away, this is likely a sequencing read error. Other DNA sequences in the sample encode the same CDR3. The rearrangement uses TRDV2 and TRDJ1; unclear D gene. V lost 3 bases and J lost 1, with 11 bases in between. This CDR3 has 14 amino acids. Germline V gene lookup returns CDR1 GEAIGNYY and CDR2 EKD. CDR3 residues: CACDPLASTDKLIF. CDR3 sequence (DNA): TGTGCCTGTGACCCGCTGGCCTCCACCGATAAACTCATCTTT.

About this clone: TCRdb has a much larger clone's protein, which differs at residue 2 from the translation of this DNA, likely because of a read error; what is shown is the protein translated from the DNA. The rearrangement joins TRDV3 to TRDJ1; 10 nucleotides line up with TRDD3. Germline CDR1 TVYSNPD, CDR2 GDNSRS (reference sequence). This CDR3 is built from 20 residues. The CDR3 nucleotides are TGTTCCTTTATTGGTCCCCGGTACTGGGGGATTTCAAAGTACACCGATAAACTCATCTTT. Protein: CSFIGPRYWGISKYTDKLIF.

This clone has ten or more counts. This DNA's translation and the protein TCRdb lists, from a much larger clone, do not match at residue 4, likely due to a read error; the protein shown is translated from the DNA. This chain links TRDV2 with TRDJ1, with TRDD3 matching over 11 bases. TCRdb leaves out the J gene; it was filled in here by matching the DNA to germline. Germline assignment: CDR1 GEAIGNYY and CDR2 EKD. The CDR3 covers 21 residues. CDR3 residues: CACGTLTLSVLGDNRTDKLIF. The CDR3 DNA follows: TGTGCCTGTGGCACCCTCACCTTATCTGTACTGGGGGATAATCGCACCGATAAACTCATCTTT.

Points on this clone: A much bigger clone sits one base away, suggesting this may be a read error. The V gene is given as TRDV1, and no J gene call is available; the table's D call, TRDD3, has no DNA check behind it. CDR1 is TSWWSYY and CDR2 is QGS in the germline V gene. The CDR3 contains 19 residues. CDR3 in amino acids: CALGESTPTYWGIGDKPIF. The CDR3 coding sequence is TGTGCTCTTGGGGAATCAACTCCGACGTACTGGGGGATTGGGGATAAACCCATCTTT.